The present TCR beta chain was sequenced within a study of blood T cell repertoires in COVID-19 (dated by TCRdb to the early 2020s). Background on the whole study: Samples from collaborators originated in the United States, Italy and Spain and spanned both the acute and convalescent phases of COVID-19. Samples came from the ongoing ImmuneRACE study (first 160 participants) plus 1,254 subjects from 6 global collaborators. The material from the prospective study consisted of cDNA or gDNA derived from T cells, B-cell-depleted T cells, or PBMCs. The repertoires were released in a freely available public database intended as a resource for research on the immune response to SARS-CoV-2. Where HLA class I and class II types were available, the types were taken from metadata supplied by the sample provider, not from assay-based typing. Nearly every sample came with metadata listing a de-identified subject ID, COVID-19 status, age in years and sex. Deeply sampled blood TCRbeta repertoires from subjects exposed to, actively infected with, or recovered from COVID-19 were included in the dataset. Beyond this particular receptor, the publication reports: How much clinical and demographic metadata was included differed by source and by participant, and the metadata was provided uncurated.

TCRbeta CDR3 regions were amplified from genomic DNA using the immunoSEQ Assay, a bias-controlled multiplex PCR. In the source study's methods: Nucleated cell counts per sample were estimated from amplification of reference gene primers within the assay. To quantify the absolute abundance of each unique TCRbeta CDR3 rearrangement, sequence reads were collapsed and filtered. For each sample, productive Simpson clonality was calculated as the square root of Simpson's diversity index over productive rearrangements. TCRdb stores this immuneACCESS table with in-frame sequences only. Part of the clones is absent; in the studies checked, under half of the shortfall reflects unresolved V genes, and no reason is known for the rest. From that table come the V and J calls and clone size; the DNA was used to work out D and trimming. This sample lists 120,000 to 150,000 clones; 84% were detected once. Together, the top ten hold less than 9% of the sample.

Concerning this clone itself: Its binding antigen is unknown. Base qualities were left out, and no much larger clone turns up one base away.

The germline V gene supplies CDR1 MNHEY and CDR2 SVGAGI. From cysteine to phenylalanine, the CDR3 is 15 amino acids long. Only the CDR3 part of the read is kept: 45 bases, read in frame from the first base. V lost 3 bases and J lost 4 bases, and the count of bases not matched to a germline gene is 3. One collaborating source in Seattle enrolled patients while the patients were actively infected and followed the patients over time throughout the course of disease. Whole blood was collected in K2EDTA tubes by collaborating institutions according to the institutions' own protocols. Collaborator samples were shipped for TCRbeta analysis as frozen whole blood, isolated PBMCs, or DNA extracted from either sample type.

The sequencing input was peripheral blood. This sequence originates from a man under 40 with COVID-19, enrolled during active disease. Here the chain combines TRBV6-5 and TRBJ2-1, with 10 bases in between that match TRBD2. The sequence in DNA is TGTGCCAGCAGTTATACGGGACTAGCGTACAATGAGCAGTTCTTC. It is translated as CASSYTGLAYNEQFF.